Sequencing of this TCR beta chain was carried out in a study of blood T cell repertoires in COVID-19. V dropped 3 bases and J dropped 5; count of bases not matched to a gene: 4. CDR3 length: 14 amino acids. Germline V lookup: CDR1 KGHSH, CDR2 LQKENI. Sequenced by immunoSEQ multiplex PCR; TCRdb stores in-frame clones only, minus some. The sample has 100,000 to 150,000 clones; approximately 74% are singletons. V usage is TRBV18 and J usage is TRBJ1-5; 7 bases match TRBD1. The receptor's source is a man between 60 and 75 years old with acute or convalescent COVID-19. The specimen was peripheral blood. CDR3 loop: CASSPDRSYQPQHF. The CDR3 DNA follows: TGTGCCAGCTCACCGGACAGGAGCTATCAGCCCCAGCATTTT.